The T cell receptor beta chain under discussion was sequenced for a study of blood T cell repertoires in COVID-19. Across the study: Some COVID-19 samples were acute and others convalescent; all came from the United States, Italy and Spain. In each case, the material was cDNA or gDNA derived from T cells, B-cell-depleted T cells, or PBMCs.

Trimming took off 3 bases at V and 0 bases at J, with 9 bases between the two ends. CDR3 length equals 16 residues. CDR1 is MNHNS and CDR2 is SASEGT in the germline V gene. This clone was observed a handful of times. TCRdb's table, derived via immunoSEQ multiplex PCR, lists solely in-frame clones and lacks some. The profile shows more than 85,000 clones, more than 80% of them singletons. This clonotype was obtained from a human donor in a cohort sampled during active COVID-19. The source material was peripheral blood. This chain connects TRBV6-1 to TRBJ2-6, with D possibly matching TRBD1 (6 bases). The CDR3 loop is CASSEGHRSGANVLTF. The DNA of the CDR3 is TGTGCCAGCAGTGAGGGACACCGCTCTGGGGCCAACGTCCTGACTTTC.